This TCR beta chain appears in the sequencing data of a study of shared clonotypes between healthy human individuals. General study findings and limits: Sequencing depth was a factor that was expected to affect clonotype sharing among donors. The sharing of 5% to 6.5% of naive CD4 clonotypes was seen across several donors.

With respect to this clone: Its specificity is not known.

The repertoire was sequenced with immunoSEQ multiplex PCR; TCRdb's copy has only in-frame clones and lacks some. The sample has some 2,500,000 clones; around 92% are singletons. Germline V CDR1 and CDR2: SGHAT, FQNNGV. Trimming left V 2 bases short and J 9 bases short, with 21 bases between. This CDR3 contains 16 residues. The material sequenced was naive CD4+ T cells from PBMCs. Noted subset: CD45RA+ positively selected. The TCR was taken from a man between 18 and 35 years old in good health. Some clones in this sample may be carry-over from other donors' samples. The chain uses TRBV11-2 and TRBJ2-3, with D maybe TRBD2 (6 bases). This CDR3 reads CASSLWRLGGEGTQYF. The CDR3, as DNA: TGTGCCAGCAGCTTATGGCGCCTCGGGGGAGAGGGCACGCAGTATTTT. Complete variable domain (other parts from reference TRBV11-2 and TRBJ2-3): EAGVAQSPRYKIIEKRQSVAFWCNPISGHATLYWYQQILGQGPKLLIQFQNNGVVDDSQLPKDRFSAERLKGVDSTLKIQPAKLEDSAVYLCASSLWRLGGEGTQYFGPGTRLTVL.